This T cell receptor (beta chain) stems from a study of regulatory T cells in long-lasting Graves disease. Researchers made TCR beta libraries by using iRepertoire HTBI primers and running Arm-PCR on CDR3 regions. TCRdb reanalysed the multiplex PCR reads using MiXCR and keeps one entry per CDR3 protein. In the table there are about 360,000 distinct CDR3 sequences, 15% to 20% of which are singletons. As concerns this clonotype: As yet, its antigen is unknown.

Study-level points and caveats: Patients with persistent disease shared some 3,000 public clonotypes, outpacing the roughly 950 shared by new patients. Persistent disease samples used TRBV28, TRBJ1-2 and TRBJ2-5 preferentially.

The CDR3 contains 14 residues. V was shortened by 5 bases and J by 3 bases, with 14 bases between the two germline ends. Time point denoted: newly diagnosed GD, antithyroid drugs for less than 3 months. The TCR library used RNA extracted from PBMCs. The patients were drawn from one endocrinology department in Xi'an, China. The same specimen was also included in a second study, on T cells in Graves' hyperthyroidism and ophthalmopathy. That source adds: Patients aged 18 to 65 with hyperthyroidism were newly diagnosed, with duration under 2 months.

The receptor was derived from a woman aged 18-30 years with Graves disease. V and J are TRBV12-3 or TRBV12-4 and TRBJ2-7; D is undetermined. The sequenced sample was peripheral blood mononuclear cells (PBMCs), obtained at new diagnosis, from a patient treated with antithyroid drugs. The CDR3 loop is CASSPRSGGYEQYF. DNA of the CDR3: TGTGCCAGCAGTCCGCGTTCCGGCGGCTACGAGCAGTACTTC.